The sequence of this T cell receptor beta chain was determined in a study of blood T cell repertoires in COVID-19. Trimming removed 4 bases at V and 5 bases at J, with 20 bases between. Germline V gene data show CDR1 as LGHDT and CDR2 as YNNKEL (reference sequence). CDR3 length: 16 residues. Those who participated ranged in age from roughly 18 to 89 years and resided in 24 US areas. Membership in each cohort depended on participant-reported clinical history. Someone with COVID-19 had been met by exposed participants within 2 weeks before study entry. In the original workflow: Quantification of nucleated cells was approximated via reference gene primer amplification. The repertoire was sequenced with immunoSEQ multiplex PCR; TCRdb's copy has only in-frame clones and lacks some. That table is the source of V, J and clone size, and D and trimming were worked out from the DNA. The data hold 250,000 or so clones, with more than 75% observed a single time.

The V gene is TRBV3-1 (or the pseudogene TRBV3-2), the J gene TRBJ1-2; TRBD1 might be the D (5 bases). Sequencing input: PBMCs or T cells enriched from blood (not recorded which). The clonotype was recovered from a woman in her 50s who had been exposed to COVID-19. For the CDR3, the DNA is TGTGCCAGCAGCCCTCTCTTCAGAGGGGCGGGGTATGGCTACACCTTC. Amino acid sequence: CASSPLFRGAGYGYTF.